The T cell receptor beta chain under discussion was sequenced for a study of cytomegalovirus exposure and HLA in healthy donors. Study results and limitations: A few CMV-associated chains proved CMV antigen-specific in vitro. In an earlier analysis, productive rearrangement rates for most beta V segments clustered near 87% or 30%. It was reported that TCR beta sequences correctly inferred the HLA-A and HLA-B alleles for most subjects. An apparent linkage of common viral pathogens to several of the most significant clusters emerged in a later analysis.

The V gene end was trimmed by 4 bases and the J gene end by 0 bases; junction bases not matched to a gene: 2. CDR3 length: 15 amino acids. From germline, CDR1 is LNHNV and CDR2 YYDKDF (reference sequence). Concerning this clone: Its antigen is undetermined.

Amplification used 60 Vbeta primers and 13 Jbeta primers. The data were produced by immunoSEQ multiplex PCR, yet TCRdb's version contains in-frame clones alone and is incomplete. The profile covers over 150,000 clones, with over 65% appearing a single time and roughly 3% taken by the ten largest. This TCR came from a woman in her 30s in good health and CMV-seronegative. Sequenced input: PBMCs. This sequence joins TRBV15 and TRBJ2-2; 7 nucleotides align to TRBD1. The CDR3 sequence is CATSIGQANTGELFF. DNA for the CDR3: TGTGCCACCAGCATAGGACAGGCGAACACCGGGGAGCTGTTTTTT.